Listed below are T cell receptor beta chains from one sample, sequenced in a study of blood T cell repertoires in COVID-19. Repertoires were generated with immunoSEQ multiplex PCR, while TCRdb's copy carries only in-frame clones and drops some. The repertoire holds roughly 100,000 clones, with approximately 77% as singletons. Sequencing was done on a sample of peripheral blood. The receptors come from an elderly woman with acute or convalescent COVID-19. CDR3s include the opening cysteine and the closing phenylalanine or tryptophan. Size is stated for part of the rows, as once, few or many counts, or as a class when the clone is expanded.

V gene	clone size	J gene	CDR3 protein
TRBV6-6	once	TRBJ1-1	CASSQGQMNTEAFF
TRBV7-2	NA	TRBJ2-7	CASSSVTGGRYEQYF
TRBV29-1	NA	TRBJ2-1	CSVAIRGWGYEQFF
TRBV19	NA	TRBJ1-1	CASTYSRGNTEAFF
TRBV18	NA	TRBJ1-5	CASSRGGYSNQPQHF
TRBV7-2	NA	TRBJ2-7	CASSPSGTSSYEQYF
TRBV24-1	NA	TRBJ1-2	CATSDLTSGGYTF
TRBV30	NA	TRBJ2-1	CAWSRGSSYNEQFF
TRBV6-4	NA	TRBJ2-1	CASKASGGDEQFF
TRBV18	NA	TRBJ1-6	CASSPRGNNSPLHF
TRBV24-1	NA	TRBJ2-2	CATSDPSGVGHAGELFF
TRBV5-1	once	TRBJ2-7	CASSLGSLPGLTYEQYF
TRBV19	NA	TRBJ2-3	CASSPGLSPNTDTQYF
TRBV3-1/TRBV3-2	NA	TRBJ2-3	CASNRTSGFSTDTQYF
TRBV4-1	once	TRBJ2-1	CASSQLGLLSYNEQFF
TRBV6-5	NA	TRBJ2-7	CASRTGNYEQYF
TRBV7-2	NA	TRBJ2-3	CASSLTGGSGGVGTQYF
TRBV11-3	NA	TRBJ1-1	CASSSGQEGAFF
TRBV29-1	NA	TRBJ2-5	CSSTGGEETQYF
TRBV14	NA	TRBJ2-7	CASSQDFREQYF
TRBV11-2	NA	TRBJ2-5	CASSSRGGAAETQYF
TRBV18	once	TRBJ1-3	CASSPRTVAGGNTIYF
TRBV4-3	NA	TRBJ1-3	CASSQDSASGNTIYF
TRBV6-6	NA	TRBJ2-7	CASSPRDYYEQYF
TRBV7-2	once	TRBJ2-1	CASSLGGLGGEQFF
TRBV7-2	NA	TRBJ2-1	CASSLVGGRDEQFF
TRBV18	NA	TRBJ1-1	CASSPPDDRGAFF
TRBV28	NA	TRBJ1-2	CASSFPPVDGYTF
TRBV10-3	NA	TRBJ2-3	CAISQTSVDTQYF
TRBV19	many	TRBJ1-1	CASSILTGTANTEAFF
TRBV28	NA	TRBJ1-2	CASSLLPGTGQRGYTF
TRBV5-1	NA	TRBJ2-3	CASSPGLAGTDTQYF
TRBV27	NA	TRBJ1-5	CASSFQGSGSQPQHF
TRBV7-3	NA	TRBJ1-2	CASSTSGTDNYGYTF
TRBV27	NA	TRBJ1-5	CASSSTNTGGGQPQHF
TRBV9	NA	TRBJ2-3	CASSVRGDGADTQYF
TRBV4-1	NA	TRBJ2-6	CASSQEGTGANVLTF
TRBV4-3	NA	TRBJ1-4	CASSQGDRDHEKLFF
TRBV5-1	NA	TRBJ1-4	CASSLTGYEKLFF
TRBV5-1	NA	TRBJ1-1	CASSLAVYTGGHTEAFF
TRBV4-3	NA	TRBJ2-1	CASSLAQGSYNEQFF
TRBV7-2	NA	TRBJ2-7	CASSLEGTSGIYEQYF
TRBV9	NA	TRBJ1-3	CASSSGAFQGNTIYF
TRBV28	few	TRBJ1-1	CASSLPDRGNTEAFF
TRBV5-1	NA	TRBJ2-2	CASSAQQGSTGELFF
TRBV4-2	once	TRBJ2-5	CASSNPGQGGQETQYF
TRBV7-9	few	TRBJ2-3	CASSFAAGLGDTQYF
TRBV5-4	NA	TRBJ1-5	CASSLPEVEPQHF
TRBV19	few	TRBJ2-3	CASRPRAGAISTDTQYF
TRBV5-1	NA	TRBJ1-6	CASSLFGQGNSPLHF
TRBV27	once	TRBJ2-2	CASSLGQVNTGELFF
TRBV3-1/TRBV3-2	NA	TRBJ2-1	CASRLRLVYNEQFF